What follows are 21 T cell receptor beta chains derived from one specimen sequenced in a study of T cells in Graves' hyperthyroidism and ophthalmopathy. There were TCR beta CDR3 regions amplified from RNA transcripts. HTBI primers were used for first-round RT-PCR of the TCR CDR3. Each CDR3 protein is one row after TCRdb ran MiXCR on the multiplex PCR reads. The sample carries a few hundred thousand distinct CDR3 sequences, around 14% recorded once. Sequencing was done on a sample of blood. The origin of the receptors is a woman younger than 35 with Graves' hyperthyroidism.

On this clonotype: A much larger clone lies a single base off, so this may be a read error. The gene calls are TRBV15 and TRBJ2-5, with D possibly called TRBD1 or TRBD2 (5 bases each). This CDR3 comprises 15 residues. V was pared by 2 bases and J by 1 base, with 11 bases between. Germline CDR1 reads LNHNV; CDR2 reads YYDKDF (reference sequence). DNA of the CDR3: TGTGCCACCAGCAGAACCCGGGACCCCCAAGAGACCCAGTACTTC. This translates into CATSRTRDPQETQYF.

This clonotype came up many times. The genes are TRBV6-2 or TRBV6-3 and TRBJ2-1; D tentatively reads TRBD1 or TRBD2 (5 bases each). The CDR3 consists of 13 residues. Germline V gives CDR1 MNHEY, CDR2 SVGEGT. V was shortened by 2 bases and J by 9 bases, with 11 bases between the two germline ends. CDR3 bases: TGTGCCAGCAGTTACAGGTTGAGGGGTGAGCAGTTCTTC. Amino acids: CASSYRLRGEQFF.

This clonotype has a count of ten or more. V gene TRBV20-1 combines with J gene TRBJ2-7; 9 nucleotides match TRBD2. The CDR3 runs 16 residues. Trimming at V came to 3 bases and at J to 3 bases, leaving 12 bases not matched to a gene. CDR1 DFQATT and CDR2 SNEGSKA come from the germline V gene (reference sequence). Here the CDR3 DNA reads TGCAGTGCTAGGGCCGCGGGAGGGCCGGGTCGCTACGAGCAGTACTTC. Translated: CSARAAGGPGRYEQYF.

This sequence joins TRBV11-2 and TRBJ2-5, with 12 nucleotides matching TRBD2. CDR3 length equals 14 residues. With 5 bases clipped from V and 10 bases from J, the junction kept 8 bases outside the gene matches. CDR1 is SGHAT and CDR2 is FQNNGV in the germline V gene. The CDR3 region is CASSRTSGEVGQYF. CDR3 in DNA: TGTGCCAGCAGCCGGACTAGCGGGGAGGTCGGCCAGTACTTC. The full variable domain, with the rest looked up from reference TRBV11-2 and TRBJ2-5, is EAGVAQSPRYKIIEKRQSVAFWCNPISGHATLYWYQQILGQGPKLLIQFQNNGVVDDSQLPKDRFSAERLKGVDSTLKIQPAKLEDSAVYLCASSRTSGEVGQYFGPGTRLLVL.

This clonotype showed up many times. The V call is TRBV2, the J call TRBJ1-6; a weak D match, TRBD1 (5 bases). The V end was cut by 8 bases, the J end by 5 bases, with 13 bases between. Looked up from germline, CDR1 is SNHLY and CDR2 is FYNNEI. The CDR3 contains 14 residues. For the CDR3, the DNA is TGTGCCAGCTCACCGGGGCAGAATAATTCACCCCTCCACTTT. It encodes CASSPGQNNSPLHF.

This clonotype has a count of ten or more. The CDR3 DNA reads TGTGCCAGCAGCCCCTTCGAGGACGACACAGATACGCAGTATTTT. It encodes CASSPFEDDTDTQYF. The rearrangement joins TRBV6-2 or TRBV6-3 to TRBJ2-3; unclear D gene. The CDR3 is 15 amino acids. CDR1 and CDR2 (germline): MNHEY, SVGEGT. Deletions cut 6 bases from V and 2 bases from J, with 15 bases between.

The table lists this clonotype with many counts. The chain couples TRBV13 to TRBJ2-2, with TRBD2 identical over 7 bases. J gave up 7 bases and V 4 bases, and 12 bases lay outside the gene matches. CDR3 length: 16 amino acids. Germline-derived CDR1 and CDR2 are PRHDT and FYEKMQ (reference sequence). Here the CDR3 reads CASSYRHSTSHGELFF. The CDR3 DNA reads TGTGCCAGCAGCTACCGCCACTCGACTAGCCACGGGGAGCTGTTTTTT.

On this clonotype itself: Sequence at one end of the junction differs from germline and may be a read error. The gene calls are TRBV3-1 and TRBJ2-7; D may be TRBD1 or TRBD2 (5 bases each). Germline V lookup: CDR1 LGHDT, CDR2 YNNKEL (reference sequence). The CDR3 is 14 residues long. The CDR3 reads CASRQGDGFLEQYF. CDR3 nucleotide sequence: TGTGCCAGCAGGCAAGGGGACGGGTTTCTCGAGCAGTACTTC.

There are many counts of this clonotype. The CDR3 sequence: CASRGQGDTGELFF. CDR3 in DNA: TGTGCCAGCAGGGGACAGGGGGACACCGGGGAGCTGTTTTTT. The chain is built from TRBV12-3 or TRBV12-4 and TRBJ2-2; 11 bases fit TRBD1. Trimming removed 6 bases from V and 3 bases from J; junction bases left unmatched: 0. The CDR3 runs to 14 residues.

The V gene is TRBV28, the J gene TRBJ2-1; 7 bases map to TRBD2. The CDR3 spans 16 residues. V trimming: 5 bases; J trimming: 9 bases; junction bases outside the gene matches: 16. Germline values: CDR1 MDHEN, CDR2 SYDVKM. CDR3 sequence: CASSPLGLAAQGEQFF. CDR3 nucleotides: TGTGCCAGCAGTCCCCTGGGGCTAGCGGCTCAGGGTGAGCAGTTCTTC.

This sequence joins TRBV10-3 and TRBJ1-2; 7 nucleotides match TRBD1. From germline, CDR1 is ENHRY and CDR2 SYGVKD. Trimming at V came to 1 base and at J to 0 bases, leaving 2 bases not matched to a gene. The CDR3 is 15 amino acids. CDR3 nucleotide sequence: TGTGCCATCAGTGAGTGGGACAGTACTAACTATGGCTACACCTTC. Protein: CAISEWDSTNYGYTF.

V and J are TRBV4-1 and TRBJ1-2; D might be TRBD1 (6 bases). V lost 1 base and J lost 3, with 18 bases in between. The germline gives CDR1 MGHRA, CDR2 YSYEKL. The CDR3 runs to 17 residues. CDR3 residues: CASSQGLLVKGDYGYTF. CDR3 DNA sequence: TGCGCCAGCAGCCAAGGGCTATTGGTCAAGGGGGACTATGGCTACACCTTC.

In this sample, this clonotype turned up a few times. The chain is built from TRBV5-1 and TRBJ1-6, with a possible D match to TRBD1 (6 bases). Germline assignment: CDR1 SGHRS and CDR2 YFSETQ. With 5 bases removed from V and 5 bases from J, the gap between germline ends came to 8 bases. The CDR3 is made up of 13 amino acids. The CDR3: CASRQGNNSPLHF. In DNA, the CDR3 is TGCGCCAGCAGACAGGGAAATAATTCACCCCTCCACTTT.

This clonotype was observed a few times. A read error may account for a junction end that differs from germline. The chain has TRBV10-3 and TRBJ1-2, with D tentatively TRBD1 (5 bases). CDR3 length: 13 residues. Germline CDR1 ENHRY, CDR2 SYGVKD. The CDR3 loop reads CALSREGSYSYTF. CDR3 coding DNA: TGTGCCTTATCGCGGGAGGGGAGCTATAGCTACACCTTC.

This sequence joins TRBV7-9 and TRBJ1-1; D is unclear. This CDR3 contains 16 residues. The germline CDR1 and CDR2 sequences are SEHNR and FQNEAQ (reference sequence). The V and J ends lost 0 bases and 3 bases respectively, with 14 bases between them. CDR3 DNA: TGTGCCAGCAGCTTAGCACCACGGCAGGCGTACACTGAAGCTTTCTTT. Its protein product is CASSLAPRQAYTEAFF. The entire variable domain, with the rest obtained from reference TRBV7-9 and TRBJ1-1, is as follows: DTGVSQNPRHKITKRGQNVTFRCDPISEHNRLYWYRQTLGQGPEFLTYFQNEAQLEKSRLLSDRFSAERPKGSFSTLEIQRTEQGDSAMYLCASSLAPRQAYTEAFFGQGTRLTVV.

There are many counts of this clonotype. The V call is TRBV3-1, the J call TRBJ1-3; 7 nucleotides line up with TRBD1. This CDR3 comprises 14 residues. From germline, CDR1 is LGHDT and CDR2 YNNKEL (reference sequence). Trimming took 3 bases from V and 8 from J; bases not matched to a gene: 7. CDR3 DNA: TGTGCCAGCAGCCACCGGACAGGTGGGGACACCATATATTTT. Translating it yields CASSHRTGGDTIYF.

The chain links TRBV20-1 to TRBJ2-2; D unclear. Germline V gene data show CDR1 as DFQATT and CDR2 as SNEGSKA (reference sequence). The CDR3 extends over 13 amino acids. Trimming cost V 0 bases and J 8 bases, with 10 bases left between them. The CDR3 region is CSARESMLGELFF. In DNA, the CDR3 is TGCAGTGCTAGAGAGAGTATGTTGGGGGAGCTGTTTTTT.

This clonotype has a handful of counts. DNA for the CDR3: TGTGCCAGTATGGGGCTAGCGGGGGGGATCTCGGAAAATGAGCAGTTCTTC. Amino acids: CASMGLAGGISENEQFF. The rearrangement uses TRBV19 and TRBJ2-1; 12 bases line up with TRBD2. CDR1 LNHDA and CDR2 SQIVND come from the germline V gene (reference sequence). V gave up 7 bases and J gave up 7 bases; unmatched junction bases: 14. The length of the CDR3 is 17 residues.

This clonotype was counted a few times. The gene calls are TRBV5-5 and TRBJ1-5, with D perhaps TRBD1 (5 bases). Between the trimmed V and J ends, which lost 0 bases and 5 bases, there was a span of 15 bases. CDR3 size: 16 residues. In germline, CDR1 is SGHKS, CDR2 YYEKEE (reference sequence). The CDR3 sequence: CASSLGAWQGHQPQHF. CDR3 nucleotides: TGTGCCAGCAGCTTGGGGGCCTGGCAGGGCCATCAGCCCCAGCATTTT.

V usage is TRBV5-1 and J usage is TRBJ2-3; the D is unclear. The germline V and J ends were trimmed by 0 bases and 1 base, with 9 bases remaining between them. Germline-derived CDR1 and CDR2 are SGHRS and YFSETQ. CDR3 length: 15 amino acids. The CDR3 DNA reads TGCGCCAGCAGCTTGGGGGCGGTAGGCACAGATACGCAGTATTTT. It codes for CASSLGAVGTDTQYF.

A note on this clonotype: A read error is possible here, since a much larger clone lies one base away. The chain combines TRBV30 with TRBJ1-4; D is perhaps TRBD1 (5 bases). CDR3 size: 16 residues. The germline V gene encodes CDR1 GTSNPN and CDR2 SVGIG (reference sequence). CDR3 sequence reads: CARSPPGATTNEKLFF. The DNA for the CDR3 is TGTGCCCGGAGTCCCCCCGGGGCAACAACTAATGAAAAACTGTTTTTT.